This TCR beta chain was identified during a study of CD8 T cells in Susac syndrome. The CDR3 length is 18 residues. V lost 6 bases to trimming and J lost 0 bases; unmatched junction nucleotides: 12. Germline V gene lookup returns CDR1 KGHSH and CDR2 LQKENI. Reverse transcription used roughly 0.5 to 1 ug RNA and random hexamers. TCRdb fed the immunoSEQ multiplex PCR reads into MiXCR, producing one record per CDR3 protein. The sample has roughly 140,000 distinct CDR3 sequences, nearly 97% seen once. This sequence was found in a human donor with Susac syndrome. This sequence joins TRBV18 and TRBJ2-2, with 8 bases lining up with TRBD2. The sequencing sample was made of CD4+ T cells from PBMCs. The CDR3 sequence: CASSPRARTSSNTGELFF. The CDR3, as DNA: TGTGCCAGCTCGCCCCGCGCCCGGACTAGCTCGAACACCGGGGAGCTGTTTTTT.